One and the same sample provided the 20 T cell receptor beta chains below, sequenced in a study of cytotoxic CD8 clonotypes in ibrutinib-treated CLL. TCRdb keeps only in-frame clones here, not all; method: immunoSEQ multiplex PCR. In the table there are around 70,000 clones, roughly two thirds of which are singletons. The sample consisted of PBMCs, taken after 12 months of ibrutinib treatment. Receptors were obtained from a human donor with chronic lymphocytic leukemia.

This chain joins TRBV4-3 and TRBJ2-7; TRBD1 matches at 8 bases. Trimming at V came to 0 bases and at J to 4 bases, leaving 8 bases not matched to a gene. CDR3 length equals 16 residues. The V gene's germline CDR1 is LGHNA and CDR2 YSLEER. The CDR3 is CASSQEIGQGAYEQYF. For the CDR3, the DNA is TGCGCCAGCAGCCAAGAAATAGGGCAGGGGGCATACGAGCAGTACTTC.

V and J are TRBV19 and TRBJ1-6, with a weak D call TRBD1 (6 bases). CDR1 is LNHDA, CDR2 SQIVND, per germline (reference sequence). The CDR3 runs to 16 residues. V was trimmed by 5 bases and J by 2 bases, leaving 13 bases between them. CDR3 residues: CASSAPGVTYNSPLHF. The CDR3 region has the DNA TGTGCCAGTAGTGCTCCAGGGGTTACCTATAATTCACCCCTCCACTTT.

The chain employs TRBV13 and TRBJ2-7; 7 bases line up with TRBD1. Germline CDR1 and CDR2: PRHDT and FYEKMQ (reference sequence). The length of the CDR3 is 14 residues. V lost 5 bases and J lost 2; bases outside the gene matches: 6. The CDR3 sequence is CASSTTQGPYEQYF. DNA for the CDR3: TGTGCCAGCAGCACCACACAGGGGCCCTACGAGCAGTACTTC.

DNA of the CDR3: TGTGCCAGCAGTGAAGTCCCGGTAGGGGGAGGGTACGAGCAGTACTTC. It is translated as CASSEVPVGGGYEQYF. V usage is TRBV6-1 and J usage is TRBJ2-7; D might be TRBD2 (7 bases). The germline V gene has CDR1 MNHNS and CDR2 SASEGT. This CDR3 comprises 16 residues. V lost 1 base and J lost 4, with 17 bases in between.

This chain connects TRBV6-5 to TRBJ2-3; no firm D call. The CDR3 is 11 residues long. CDR1 is MNHEY and CDR2 is SVGAGI in the germline V gene. The germline V and J ends were trimmed by 6 bases and 7 bases, with 8 bases remaining between them. The CDR3 DNA reads TGTGCCAGCAGCAATGACAATACGCAGTATTTT. It translates to CASSNDNTQYF.

This rearrangement joins TRBV19 to TRBJ2-7; the match to TRBD1 covers 8 bases. The CDR3 has 14 residues. In germline, CDR1 is LNHDA, CDR2 SQIVND (reference sequence). Trimming at V came to 7 bases and at J to 2 bases, leaving 7 bases not matched to a gene. The CDR3 DNA is TGTGCCAGTAATACAGGGGGAGTGGCCTACGAGCAGTACTTC. This gives the protein CASNTGGVAYEQYF. The variable domain in full, with the rest retrieved from reference TRBV19 and TRBJ2-7, is DGGITQSPKYLFRKEGQNVTLSCEQNLNHDAMYWYRQDPGQGLRLIYYSQIVNDFQKGDIAEGYSVSREKKESFPLTVTSAQKNPTAFYLCASNTGGVAYEQYFGPGTRLTVT.

The genes are TRBV5-6 and TRBJ2-3; D is unclear. Trimming cost V 0 bases and J 8 bases, with 10 bases left between them. The germline CDR1 and CDR2 sequences are SGHDT and YYEEEE. The CDR3 spans 13 residues. The CDR3 loop reads CASSLGVALTQYF. The CDR3 DNA sequence: TGTGCCAGCAGCTTGGGTGTGGCCCTTACGCAGTATTTT.

The V gene is TRBV18, the J gene TRBJ1-3; maybe TRBD1 (5 bases). Between the trimmed V and J ends, which lost 6 bases and 8 bases, there was a span of 14 bases. CDR3 length: 13 amino acids. CDR1 KGHSH and CDR2 LQKENI come from the germline V gene. For the CDR3, the DNA is TGTGCCAGCTCCTCGGGACTTGAGGACACCATATATTTT. Translated, it gives CASSSGLEDTIYF.

This clone was observed a single time. This chain connects TRBV7-9 to TRBJ2-7; 9 nucleotides match TRBD1. Germline V gives CDR1 SEHNR, CDR2 FQNEAQ (reference sequence). The V segment lost 6 bases and the J segment 4 bases; nucleotides outside the gene matches: 10. This CDR3 region has 15 residues. CDR3: CASSPLRDRAYEQYF. The CDR3, as DNA: TGTGCCAGCAGTCCCCTCAGGGACAGGGCGTACGAGCAGTACTTC.

The rearrangement uses TRBV5-1 and TRBJ2-4, with 7 bases matching TRBD1. The CDR3 spans 13 residues. Germline V gives CDR1 SGHRS, CDR2 YFSETQ. Trimming removed 4 bases from V and 7 bases from J; junction bases left unmatched: 5. The CDR3 nucleotides read TGCGCCAGCAGCGAGGGACAGCGGAACATTCAGTACTTC. This sequence encodes CASSEGQRNIQYF.

The chain is built from TRBV29-1 and TRBJ1-2, with 7 positions matching TRBD1. The CDR3 runs to 13 residues. J lost 2 bases, V lost 6 bases, and 6 bases had no gene match. Germline V lookup: CDR1 SQVTM, CDR2 ANQGSEA. For the CDR3, the DNA is TGCAGCGTCCCGACAGGGACCAACTATGGCTACACCTTC. Translating gives CSVPTGTNYGYTF.

The chain links TRBV14 to TRBJ2-3; 7 nucleotides match TRBD2. Germline lookup yields CDR1 SGHDN and CDR2 FVKESK. The CDR3 runs to 18 residues. V was pared by 4 bases and J by 0 bases, with 13 bases of the junction left unmatched. In nucleotides, the CDR3 is TGTGCCAGCAGCCTCCGACTCCGTAGCGGGCATAGCACAGATACGCAGTATTTT. Protein: CASSLRLRSGHSTDTQYF.

In DNA form, the CDR3 reads TGTGCCAGCTCACCGCAAAAAAACCCGGGGTTCGGCGATGGCTACACCTTC. Its translation is CASSPQKNPGFGDGYTF. The chain has TRBV18 and TRBJ1-2; D not certain. Trimming took 3 bases from V and 6 from J, leaving 23 bases between them. The CDR3 is 17 residues long. Germline V gene sequence: CDR1 KGHSH, CDR2 LQKENI.

The V and J genes are TRBV4-3 and TRBJ2-2; TRBD1 aligns across 10 bases. Germline V gives CDR1 LGHNA, CDR2 YSLEER. V was clipped by 3 bases and J by 5 bases; unmatched bases: 3. The CDR3 is made up of 15 amino acids. CDR3 residues: CASSHWGQGTGELFF. The CDR3 coding sequence is TGCGCCAGCAGCCATTGGGGACAGGGGACCGGGGAGCTGTTTTTT.

The chain links TRBV6-5 to TRBJ2-7, with D unclear. In germline, CDR1 is MNHEY, CDR2 SVGAGI. This CDR3 is 15 amino acids long. The V end lost 2 bases, the J end lost 3 bases, and 14 bases lay between the germline ends. The CDR3 DNA reads as TGTGCCAGCAGTTACCATCACCTAGGGAACTACGAGCAGTACTTC. Translating gives CASSYHHLGNYEQYF.

This chain joins TRBV7-9 and TRBJ1-1, with D tentatively TRBD1 (6 bases). The CDR3 covers 16 residues. Germline lookup yields CDR1 SEHNR and CDR2 FQNEAQ (reference sequence). V lost 4 bases, J lost 3 bases, and 18 bases lay in between. CDR3 coding DNA: TGTGCCAGCAGCTATTCCCCGGGGGGGGCGGACACTGAAGCTTTCTTT. Translation: CASSYSPGGADTEAFF.

The CDR3 bases are TGTGCCAGCTCACCAGTGACCGGGATTACCGGGGAGCTGTTTTTT. Residues: CASSPVTGITGELFF. The chain links TRBV18 to TRBJ2-2, with D possibly TRBD2 on 5 matching bases. Looked up from germline, CDR1 is KGHSH and CDR2 is LQKENI. The length of the CDR3 is 15 residues. The germline V and J ends were trimmed by 2 bases and 5 bases, with 12 bases remaining between them.

This chain connects TRBV7-3 to TRBJ1-1, with a tentative D call TRBD1 (5 bases). Germline CDR1 SGHTA, CDR2 FQGTGA. V was shortened by 2 bases and J by 1 base, with 14 bases between the two germline ends. CDR3 length equals 16 residues. For the CDR3, the DNA is TGTGCCAGCAGCTTACAACCGGGGGGAGCGAACACTGAAGCTTTCTTT. Translating gives CASSLQPGGANTEAFF.

The rearrangement links TRBV11-2 to TRBJ1-3, with 7 bases matching TRBD1. J was trimmed by 3 bases and V by 4 bases; bases with no gene match: 9. CDR1 is SGHAT, CDR2 FQNNGV, per germline. The CDR3 is 16 amino acids. DNA of the CDR3: TGTGCCAGCAGCTCCATACGGGGGACAGTTGGAAACACCATATATTTT. It encodes CASSSIRGTVGNTIYF.

The rearrangement joins TRBV5-1 to TRBJ2-7; TRBD1 agrees at 12 bases. Losses at the gene ends were 4 bases for V and 5 bases for J; bases not matched to a gene: 10. This CDR3 has 16 residues. Germline V lookup: CDR1 SGHRS, CDR2 YFSETQ. This CDR3 is CASSHMPGTGGDEQYF. The CDR3 DNA reads TGCGCCAGCAGCCATATGCCCGGGACAGGGGGCGACGAGCAGTACTTC.